Listed here are 16 T cell receptor beta chains from one sample, sequenced in a study of cytomegalovirus exposure and HLA in healthy donors. TCRdb keeps only in-frame clones here, not all; method: immunoSEQ multiplex PCR. Of approximately 160,000 clones detected, about 90% appear once; the ten largest clones hold roughly 5.8%. Sequencing input: PBMCs. The receptors come from a woman aged 25 to 45 in good health and CMV-seronegative.

The chain couples TRBV30 to TRBJ1-1; D is uncertain. Germline V lookup: CDR1 GTSNPN, CDR2 SVGIG (reference sequence). The CDR3 has 14 amino acids. Trimming stripped 2 bases from V and 5 bases from J, with 15 bases between. The CDR3 DNA reads as TGTGCCTGGAGTTTATCGGGCACTCGTACTGAAGCTTTCTTT. Translating gives CAWSLSGTRTEAFF.

A few counts support this clone. The chain couples TRBV7-7 to TRBJ2-5, with D maybe TRBD2 (6 bases). CDR1 is SSHAT and CDR2 is FNYEAQ in the germline V gene (reference sequence). The CDR3 is 15 amino acids. V lost 0 bases and J 2 bases, leaving 10 bases between the germline ends. CDR3 coding DNA: TGTGCCAGCAGCTTAGCGGGAGGCTTACAAGAGACCCAGTACTTC. The encoded protein is CASSLAGGLQETQYF.

The gene calls are TRBV27 and TRBJ2-7, with 7 bases identical to TRBD1. There are 13 residues in the CDR3. Germline trimming cut 7 bases from V and 2 bases from J; bases unmatched to any gene: 5. The germline gives CDR1 MNHEY, CDR2 SMNVEV (reference sequence). The CDR3 DNA reads as TGTGCCAGCAAGGGCCAGGGGGCCTACGAGCAGTACTTC. It is translated as CASKGQGAYEQYF.

V usage is TRBV29-1 and J usage is TRBJ1-1; D perhaps matches TRBD1 (5 bases). Trimming removed 2 bases from V and 7 bases from J, with 14 bases in between. CDR1 and CDR2 (germline): SQVTM, ANQGSEA. The CDR3 sequence is 13 residues long. The CDR3 protein is CSVERAPGREAFF. The CDR3 DNA is TGCAGCGTTGAAAGGGCCCCAGGGCGTGAAGCTTTCTTT.

J is TRBJ2-7 and V is TRBV7-9; 8 bases map to TRBD2. J was trimmed by 2 bases and V by 6 bases; bases with no gene match: 9. CDR1 is SEHNR and CDR2 is FQNEAQ in the germline V gene (reference sequence). This CDR3 contains 15 residues. This CDR3 is CASSSGAGATYEQYF. The CDR3 DNA is TGTGCCAGCAGTTCAGGAGCGGGAGCAACCTACGAGCAGTACTTC.

This clone has a single count. This chain joins TRBV27 and TRBJ2-5; TRBD2 aligns across 8 bases. V lost 2 bases, J lost 2 bases, and 7 bases stayed unmatched. Germline loops: CDR1 MNHEY, CDR2 SMNVEV (reference sequence). The CDR3 spans 16 residues. The CDR3 protein is CASSLEGTRGQETQYF. CDR3 DNA: TGTGCCAGCAGTTTAGAAGGGACTAGGGGTCAAGAGACCCAGTACTTC.

This clone appeared a few times. The chain joins TRBV18 to TRBJ1-1; D is unclear. Germline V lookup: CDR1 KGHSH, CDR2 LQKENI. The V end lost 3 bases, the J end lost 1 base, and 6 bases lay between the germline ends. This CDR3 is built from 13 residues. CDR3 amino acids: CASSPRENTEAFF. CDR3 coding DNA: TGTGCCAGCTCACCGCGGGAGAACACTGAAGCTTTCTTT.

The table lists this clone with a count of one. The rearrangement joins TRBV7-3 to TRBJ2-2; D not certain. The V gene's germline CDR1 is SGHTA and CDR2 FQGTGA. The CDR3 is 14 residues long. V was cut by 2 bases and J by 2 bases, with 6 bases left in between. CDR3 protein: CASSLYPNTGELFF. CDR3 DNA: TGTGCCAGCAGCTTATATCCAAACACCGGGGAGCTGTTTTTT.

The chain uses TRBV6-6 and TRBJ2-2, with D tentatively TRBD2 (5 bases). CDR3 length: 15 amino acids. CDR1 is MNHNY, CDR2 SVGAGI, per germline (reference sequence). Trimming shortened V by 2 bases and J by 5 bases, and 12 bases separated the two germline ends. CDR3 loop: CASSYAGGETGELFF. The CDR3 region has the DNA TGTGCCAGCAGTTACGCAGGTGGGGAGACCGGGGAGCTGTTTTTT.

The rearrangement links TRBV15 to TRBJ2-7; 9 nucleotides align to TRBD1. Germline V gene sequence: CDR1 LNHNV, CDR2 YYDKDF (reference sequence). The ends lost 3 bases at V and 6 bases at J; junction bases unmatched: 3. This CDR3 comprises 13 residues. This CDR3 reads CATSRDRGGEQYF. The CDR3, as DNA: TGTGCCACCAGCAGGGACAGGGGAGGCGAGCAGTACTTC. The full variable domain, completed using reference TRBV15 and TRBJ2-7, is DAMVIQNPRYQVTQFGKPVTLSCSQTLNHNVMYWYQQKSSQAPKLLFHYYDKDFNNEADTPDNFQSRRPNTSFCFLDIRSPGLGDTAMYLCATSRDRGGEQYFGPGTRLTVT.

This clone was counted once. J is TRBJ2-7 and V is TRBV4-2; D ambiguous. V dropped 4 bases and J dropped 1 base, with 5 bases sitting between them. CDR3 length: 12 amino acids. The V gene's germline CDR1 is LGHNA and CDR2 YNFKEQ. CDR3 DNA sequence: TGTGCCAGCAGCCCAGGTTCCTACGAGCAGTACTTC. Protein product: CASSPGSYEQYF.

The rearrangement uses TRBV5-1 and TRBJ1-2; 8 bases are shared with TRBD1. In germline, CDR1 is SGHRS, CDR2 YFSETQ. The CDR3 sequence is 14 residues long. J was trimmed by 5 bases and V by 7 bases; bases with no gene match: 10. The CDR3, as DNA: TGCGCCAGCGGGACCGGGACAGGATTTTATGGCTACACCTTC. It codes for CASGTGTGFYGYTF.

This sequence joins TRBV2 and TRBJ2-7; D not certain. The CDR3 contains 13 residues. Germline assignment: CDR1 SNHLY and CDR2 FYNNEI. The germline V and J ends were trimmed by 4 bases and 4 bases, with 11 bases remaining between them. The CDR3 coding sequence is TGTGCCAGCAGTGTCGCACCTGGATACGAGCAGTACTTC. Amino acids: CASSVAPGYEQYF.

This sequence joins TRBV9 and TRBJ2-3; TRBD1 agrees at 7 bases. V dropped 3 bases and J dropped 8; count of bases not matched to a gene: 9. The CDR3 has 14 amino acids. CDR1 is SGDLS and CDR2 is YYNGEE in the germline V gene. CDR3 region: CASSAGQQGSTQYF. In DNA, the CDR3 is TGTGCCAGCAGCGCGGGCCAACAGGGGAGTACGCAGTATTTT.

The chain links TRBV7-9 to TRBJ1-5, with D possibly being TRBD1 (5 bases). CDR3 length: 11 amino acids. The germline V gene encodes CDR1 SEHNR and CDR2 FQNEAQ (reference sequence). Trimming cost V 1 base and J 12 bases, with 7 bases left between them. The CDR3, as DNA: TGTGCCAGCAGCTTAGGAGGACACCAGCATTTT. Its translation is CASSLGGHQHF.

CDR3 sequence reads: CASSPSSGGSDNEQFF. As DNA, the CDR3 is TGTGCCAGCTCACCCTCTAGCGGGGGGTCCGACAATGAGCAGTTCTTC. V usage is TRBV18 and J usage is TRBJ2-1; the match to TRBD2 covers 11 bases. The V and J ends lost 3 bases and 5 bases, in that order; junction bases with no gene match: 6. The CDR3 length is 16 residues. The germline V gene encodes CDR1 KGHSH and CDR2 LQKENI.